This TCR beta chain was obtained from a study of T-cell reconstitution after alpha-beta-depleted transplantation in children. During its preparation, the TCRbeta library received unique molecular identifiers. Each CDR3 protein is one row after TCRdb ran MiXCR on the PCR reads. The sample lists 450,000 to 550,000 distinct CDR3 sequences, more than 9.5% occurring once. Note on this clonotype: The antigen remains unidentified.

Study results and caveats: After transplant, high TCRbeta diversity at day 60 in some patients arose from surviving recipient T cells and thymic progenitors. Approximately two months post-transplant, alpha-beta T cells reportedly originated from several hundred expanded graft clones. Diversity and T-cell counts at one year after transplant derived mostly from new T cells.

Trimming cost V 2 bases and J 2 bases; bases outside gene matches: 11. The length of the CDR3 is 18 residues. Germline loops: CDR1 MNHEY, CDR2 SVGEGT. The sequencing used PBMCs, mostly from graft donor cells, collected 180 days after TCRalphabeta/CD19-depleted stem cell transplant. The chain couples TRBV6-2 or TRBV6-3 to TRBJ1-1; 10 bases agree with TRBD1. The receptor's source is a female patient between 2 and 10 years old who had a stem cell transplant for aplastic anemia, so the T cells may come from the graft donor. The CDR3 sequence is CASSYKRLGQGINTEAFF. The CDR3 nucleotides read TGTGCCAGCAGTTACAAAAGATTGGGACAGGGGATCAACACTGAAGCTTTCTTT.